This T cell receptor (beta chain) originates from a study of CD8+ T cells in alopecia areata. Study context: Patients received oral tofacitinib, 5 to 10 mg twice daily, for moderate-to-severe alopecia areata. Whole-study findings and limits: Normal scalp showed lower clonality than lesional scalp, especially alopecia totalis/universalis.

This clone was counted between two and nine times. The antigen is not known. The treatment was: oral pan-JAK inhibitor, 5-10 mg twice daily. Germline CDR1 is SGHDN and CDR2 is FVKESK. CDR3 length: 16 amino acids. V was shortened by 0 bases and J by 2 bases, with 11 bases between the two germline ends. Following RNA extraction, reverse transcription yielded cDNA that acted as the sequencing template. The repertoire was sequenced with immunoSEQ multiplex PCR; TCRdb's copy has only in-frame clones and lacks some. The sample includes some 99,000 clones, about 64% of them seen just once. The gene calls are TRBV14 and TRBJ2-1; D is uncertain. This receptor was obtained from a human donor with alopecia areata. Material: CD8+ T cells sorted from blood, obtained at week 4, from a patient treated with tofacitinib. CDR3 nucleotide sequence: TGTGCCAGCAGCCAAGATAAACACAAAACCTACAATGAGCAGTTCTTC. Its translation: CASSQDKHKTYNEQFF.